The 19 T cell receptor beta chains below all came from one sample that was sequenced in a study of somatic mutations in cytotoxic T cells in rheumatoid arthritis. The protocol was immunoSEQ multiplex PCR, while the TCRdb copy is restricted to in-frame clones and leaves out a portion. Among about 19,000 clones listed, 85% were seen once. Material: CD8+ T cells sorted from blood. The receptor source for this set is a middle-aged woman with rheumatoid arthritis.

The count of this clone is one. The germline gene is not matched at one end of the junction; a read error may be the cause. The chain combines TRBV18 with TRBJ2-7; TRBD1 is a possible D gene (6 bases). The germline V gene has CDR1 KGHSH and CDR2 LQKENI. This CDR3 comprises 13 residues. DNA for the CDR3: TGTGCCAGCTCGCCACAGGACAGCTACGAGCAGTACTTC. The encoded protein is CASSPQDSYEQYF.

The chain recombines TRBV4-2 with TRBJ2-5, with D tentatively TRBD1 (6 bases). The CDR3 extends over 15 amino acids. The germline gives CDR1 LGHNA, CDR2 YNFKEQ. Trimming removed 6 bases at V and 5 bases at J, with 19 bases between. The DNA of the CDR3 is TGTGCCAGCAGATATAAACAGGGTTATGGCGAGACCCAGTACTTC. It is translated as CASRYKQGYGETQYF.

This clone has just a few counts. V is TRBV30 and J is TRBJ1-6; the match to TRBD1 covers 7 bases. The CDR3 is made up of 15 amino acids. The ends lost 6 bases at V and 6 bases at J; junction bases unmatched: 11. Germline-derived CDR1 and CDR2 are GTSNPN and SVGIG (reference sequence). CDR3 DNA sequence: TGTGCCTGCGGGGTGGGCGACAGGGCTAATTCACCCCTCCACTTT. Protein sequence: CACGVGDRANSPLHF.

The chain carries TRBV10-3 and TRBJ2-3; D ambiguous. This CDR3 has 15 residues. The germline V gene has CDR1 ENHRY and CDR2 SYGVKD. The V end lost 4 bases, the J end lost 3 bases, and 14 bases lay between the germline ends. CDR3 in amino acids: CAISVGSPQTDTQYF. Written as DNA, the CDR3 is TGTGCCATCAGTGTTGGTAGCCCCCAGACAGATACGCAGTATTTT.

The chain joins TRBV9 to TRBJ2-1, with 7 bases matching TRBD1. The V gene's germline CDR1 is SGDLS and CDR2 YYNGEE. The CDR3 consists of 13 residues. J was trimmed by 7 bases and V by 7 bases; bases with no gene match: 8. The CDR3 protein is CASEDRSANEQFF. CDR3 bases: TGTGCCAGCGAGGACAGGTCCGCTAATGAGCAGTTCTTC.

This clone has just one count. This chain links TRBV27 with TRBJ2-1; D is undetermined. Trimming pared 0 bases from V and 0 bases from J, leaving 6 bases between. The CDR3 length is 15 residues. Germline V lookup: CDR1 MNHEY, CDR2 SMNVEV (reference sequence). CDR3 residues: CASSLSGISYNEQFF. The CDR3 nucleotides read TGTGCCAGCAGTTTATCGGGCATCTCCTACAATGAGCAGTTCTTC.

The rearrangement joins TRBV4-2 to TRBJ1-1, with 8 positions matching TRBD1. CDR3 length equals 19 residues. CDR1 LGHNA and CDR2 YNFKEQ come from the germline V gene. J was trimmed by 3 bases and V by 4 bases; bases with no gene match: 19. For the CDR3, the DNA is TGTGCCAGCAGCCCAACATTTCTCCAACAGGGGGATGGGGACACTGAAGCTTTCTTT. Translated, it gives CASSPTFLQQGDGDTEAFF.

This clone turned up a few times. The chain joins TRBV29-1 to TRBJ2-7, with 7 bases matching TRBD1. The CDR3 is 14 amino acids. The J segment lost 5 bases and the V segment lost 3 bases, leaving 10 bases of the junction unmatched. In germline, CDR1 is SQVTM, CDR2 ANQGSEA. For the CDR3, the DNA is TGCAGCGTTGAGCCGCGACAGGGTTCAAACGAGCAGTACTTC. Translating gives CSVEPRQGSNEQYF.

The rearrangement links TRBV5-1 to TRBJ2-5, with TRBD2 as a possible D gene (6 bases). The tail of the sequence fits TRBJ2-7 better, so the J call may be wrong. The germline V gene has CDR1 SGHRS and CDR2 YFSETQ. The CDR3 is 15 amino acids. CDR3 DNA: TGCGCCAGCAGCTTGGATTCGGGAGTTTATTACGAGCAGTACTTC. As protein: CASSLDSGVYYEQYF.

The chain has TRBV7-6 and TRBJ2-5; 7 bases are a match to TRBD2. The assigned J gene may be wrong: the sequence end matches TRBJ2-7 better. This CDR3 is 13 amino acids long. Per germline, CDR1 SGHVS and CDR2 FNYEAQ. The CDR3 DNA is TGTGCCAGCAGCCTTGGGGGGGATTACGAGCAGTACTTC. Its translation is CASSLGGDYEQYF.

The rearrangement joins TRBV29-1 to TRBJ2-1; the D is unclear. CDR1 is SQVTM, CDR2 ANQGSEA, per germline. The V end lost 6 bases, the J end lost 7 bases, and 10 bases lay between the germline ends. This CDR3 region has 11 residues. The DNA for the CDR3 is TGCAGCGTGCCCCACCTAAATGAGCAGTTCTTC. Encoded protein: CSVPHLNEQFF.

The J gene is TRBJ1-4, the V gene TRBV23-1; D gene ambiguous. TRBV23-1 is known as an ORF, though its function is uncertain. The CDR3 has 15 residues. V lost 6 bases and J lost 10, with 21 bases in between. The CDR3 DNA sequence: TGCGCCAGCAGCCCACACCCCAGTCCAGGTTCAAAACTGTTTTTT. It translates to CASSPHPSPGSKLFF.

V and J are TRBV15 and TRBJ2-5; D is possibly TRBD1 (6 bases). TRBJ2-7 matches the DNA end more closely, so the J call is doubtful. CDR3 length: 13 residues. Germline V CDR1 and CDR2: LNHNV, YYDKDF (reference sequence). CDR3 in DNA: TGTGCCACCAGCCCGGACAGAACCTACGAGCAGTACTTC. Translation gives CATSPDRTYEQYF.

CDR3 sequence (DNA): TGTGCCAGCAGCCCCCAAGGGGCTGAGCAGTTCTTC. This encodes CASSPQGAEQFF. The chain employs TRBV7-2 and TRBJ2-1; a possible D gene is TRBD1 (5 bases). Trimming cost V 5 bases and J 9 bases, with 11 bases left between them. From germline, CDR1 is SGHTA and CDR2 FQGNSA. The CDR3 has 12 residues.

The rearrangement joins TRBV27 to TRBJ2-1; weak D call: TRBD2 (6 bases). CDR3 length: 11 residues. Germline V gene lookup returns CDR1 MNHEY and CDR2 SMNVEV (reference sequence). The germline V and J ends were trimmed by 8 bases and 10 bases, with 12 bases remaining between them. The CDR3 region is CASVGGIEQFF. The CDR3 coding sequence is TGTGCCAGCGTGGGCGGGATAGAGCAGTTCTTC.

The chain uses TRBV10-3 and TRBJ2-2, with 9 positions matching TRBD1. The junction had 3 bases not matched to a gene; V was cut back by 3 bases and J by 4 bases. Germline loops: CDR1 ENHRY, CDR2 SYGVKD. The CDR3 is 15 amino acids. The CDR3 loop is CAISEGGQGTGELFF. In DNA form, the CDR3 reads TGTGCCATCAGTGAAGGGGGACAGGGCACCGGGGAGCTGTTTTTT.

The chain is built from TRBV5-1 and TRBJ2-3, with 7 bases matching TRBD2. With V trimmed by 0 bases and J by 1 base, 2 bases remained unmatched. The CDR3 covers 15 residues. Germline CDR1 reads SGHRS; CDR2 reads YFSETQ. CDR3 sequence reads: CASSLAAGGTDTQYF. CDR3 sequence (DNA): TGCGCCAGCAGCTTGGCGGCGGGAGGCACAGATACGCAGTATTTT.

This clone has only one observation. The chain is built from TRBV4-1 and TRBJ2-2; 14 nucleotides align to TRBD2. Germline trimming cut 3 bases from V and 5 bases from J; bases unmatched to any gene: 14. CDR3 length: 20 residues. Germline CDR1 and CDR2: MGHRA and YSYEKL. CDR3 loop: CASSHAKTSGGVSGTGELFF. The CDR3 DNA follows: TGCGCCAGCAGCCATGCTAAGACTAGCGGGGGGGTTTCGGGAACCGGGGAGCTGTTTTTT.

This clone was picked up one time. DNA for the CDR3: TGTGCCACGTCTGTGAGCCTACTGGATACGCAGTATTTT. The encoded protein is CATSVSLLDTQYF. The rearrangement links TRBV19 to TRBJ2-3; unclear D gene. V lost 10 bases and J 6 bases, leaving 17 bases between the germline ends. This CDR3 spans 13 amino acids. Per the germline V gene, CDR1 is LNHDA and CDR2 is SQIVND (reference sequence).